This T cell receptor beta chain was sequenced in a study of long-term antiretroviral therapy in people with HIV. This clone was picked up one time. Antigen unknown. Samples were assayed with immunoSEQ v3.0 at survey level. TCRdb's table, derived via immunoSEQ multiplex PCR, lists solely in-frame clones and lacks some. The top ten clones hold 8% of a sample with tens of thousands of clones, roughly 96% of them seen once. The CDR3 is 17 residues long. V dropped 3 bases and J dropped 1; count of bases not matched to a gene: 9. Germline V CDR1 and CDR2: SGHTA, FQGNSA. Study outcomes and limitations: Pre-ART clonal expansion yielded clones that dominated the repertoire at all time points. Therapy changes, viral resistance and ART adherence were not documented in the available data. Comparison with controls showed narrower CDR3 length ranges in HIV repertoires.

This clonotype was obtained from a man aged 25-40 years with HIV. The chain is built from TRBV7-2 and TRBJ2-7; TRBD2 agrees at 10 bases. The material sequenced was unsorted PBMCs, taken approximately 6.3 years after starting antiretroviral therapy. CDR3 region: CASSFLVAGGRSYEQYF. In DNA form, the CDR3 reads TGTGCCAGCAGCTTCCTTGTAGCGGGAGGACGGTCCTACGAGCAGTACTTC.